This T cell receptor beta chain was captured in a study of identical twins (dated by TCRdb to the mid-2010s). Study-level background: To test whether fetal clonotypes persist, the study used deep sequencing on TCR alpha and beta repertoires from monozygotic twins, unrelated adults of various ages, and cord blood. Replicate twin experiments were performed at different times using different library preparation protocols to rule out contamination. General findings and caveats noted by the study authors: Compared with coincidental sharing between unrelated individuals, out-of-frame TCR alpha sequences shared between twins had an excess of sequences with low generation probability. In monozygotic twins, recombination models systematically underestimated out-of-frame TCR alpha sharing, but the models matched the sharing seen between unrelated individuals. Fewer insertions were carried by abundant cord blood beta clonotypes; a weaker similar trend was observed in young adult naive repertoires, while no such trend was observed in memory repertoires. Zero-insertion analyses could be partly confounded by invariant T cells such as MAIT and iNKT, though diverse VJ usage argued against such confounding for most clonotypes. Because the same donors could not be followed over many years, the conclusions relied on cross-sectional statistical analysis. The excess sharing between twins in beta out-of-frame sequences was weaker because fewer shared sequences reduced the signal-to-noise ratio.

Every donor in the study was a healthy Caucasian. Three pairs of female monozygotic twins, all aged about 18 to 30 years, were included in the twin cohort. Positive isolation kits from Invitrogen were used to isolate the CD4+ and CD8+ T cell populations. Receptors were amplified or captured by 5' RACE. Sequencing used an Illumina HiSeq 2000. Template switching added a universal primer binding site, and the final cDNA carried a unique molecular identifier that allowed TCR cDNA molecules to be counted accurately. Specific primers in the conserved constant-segment region were used to synthesize first-strand cDNA for TCR alpha and beta chains. Each cDNA library was double barcoded, with a SMART-Mk sample barcode plus Illumina barcodes, to control for contamination. TruSeq adapter sequences and Illumina sample barcodes were added in two successive PCR steps. The Illumina HiSeq platform was used with custom primers to sequence TCR alpha and beta cDNA libraries. As for the authors' bioinformatics: Raw reads were processed with MiGEC to extract unique molecular identifiers, and MiXCR was used to determine CDR3 positions. Recombination models were inferred per individual with the repgenHMM and IGoR tools using an EM algorithm. Shared clonotype analysis was performed with the tcR package in R, normalizing sharing by the product of cloneset sizes. To study raw recombination free of thymic and clonal selection effects, out-of-frame nonproductive sequences were analyzed. Using fastp trimming at Q25 and MiXCR clonotype assembly, TCRdb reanalyzed the public sequencing data and kept in-frame beta chains. Rows merge per CDR3 protein into single entries with the most common DNA and genes. Here the V and J calls rest on TCRdb's processing, not on the authors' analysis. The sample has 200,000 to 250,000 distinct CDR3 sequences on record, around 7.6% of them singletons. The ten largest clones take up roughly 5.4% of the sample.

The germline V gene (reference sequence) specifies DFQATT as CDR1 and SNEGSKA as CDR2. Its CDR3 holds 15 amino acids, cysteine through phenylalanine. The CDR3 DNA has 45 bases and is translated from base 1. Compared with germline, V lacks 6 bases and J lacks 3 bases; bases without a gene match: 9. This clonotype has more than one count but fewer than ten. Its antigen is not yet known. Base qualities are not at hand, and no much larger clone is one base apart. The same data also contributed to another study, on yellow fever vaccine responses in identical twins. The second source states: The authors reported that the T cell response to vaccination in identical twins appeared partly convergent and partly personalized. Focusing on identical twins, the study followed the T cell clones that responded to the vaccine, and did so with precision.

The clonotype comes from a woman aged 18-29 years in good health. The sequence links TRBV20-1 to TRBJ2-1; a stretch of 9 junction bases matches TRBD2. The material sequenced was CD8+ T cells sorted from blood. The CDR3 loop reads CSARRLADNYNEQFF. The nucleotide sequence is given as TGCAGTGCCCGTCGACTAGCGGACAACTACAATGAGCAGTTCTTC.